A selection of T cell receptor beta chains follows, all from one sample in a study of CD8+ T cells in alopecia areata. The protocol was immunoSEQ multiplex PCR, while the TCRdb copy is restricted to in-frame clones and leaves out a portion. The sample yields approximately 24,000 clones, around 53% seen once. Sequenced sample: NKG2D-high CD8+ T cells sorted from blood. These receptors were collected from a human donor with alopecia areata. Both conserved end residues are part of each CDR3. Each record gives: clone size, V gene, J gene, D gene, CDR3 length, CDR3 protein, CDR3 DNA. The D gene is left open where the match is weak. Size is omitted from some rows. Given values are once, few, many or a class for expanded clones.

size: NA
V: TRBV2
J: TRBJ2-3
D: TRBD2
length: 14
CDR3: CARRLAGGEDTQYF
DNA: TGTGCCAGAAGACTAGCGGGAGGAGAAGATACGCAGTATTTT

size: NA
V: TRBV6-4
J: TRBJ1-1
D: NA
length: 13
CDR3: CASSEWGNTEAFF
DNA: TGTGCCAGCAGTGAATGGGGGAACACTGAAGCTTTCTTT

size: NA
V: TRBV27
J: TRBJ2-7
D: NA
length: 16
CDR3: CASSSGSGRLHYEQYF
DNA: TGTGCCAGCAGTTCTGGGTCCGGTCGGCTCCACTACGAGCAGTACTTC

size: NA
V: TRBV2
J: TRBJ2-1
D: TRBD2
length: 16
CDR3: CASSEEISGSGKIQFF
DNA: TGTGCCAGCAGTGAAGAGATTAGCGGGAGCGGCAAAATACAGTTCTTC

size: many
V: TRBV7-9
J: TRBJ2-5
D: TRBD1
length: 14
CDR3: CASSLVTGQETQYF
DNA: TGTGCCAGCAGCTTAGTGACAGGGCAAGAGACCCAGTACTTC

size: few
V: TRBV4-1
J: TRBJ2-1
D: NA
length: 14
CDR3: CASSPRAPYNEQFF
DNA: TGCGCCAGCAGCCCCAGGGCCCCCTACAATGAGCAGTTCTTC

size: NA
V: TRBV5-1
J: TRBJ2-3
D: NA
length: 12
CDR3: CASSLVPDTQYF
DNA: TGCGCCAGCAGCTTGGTCCCCGATACGCAGTATTTT

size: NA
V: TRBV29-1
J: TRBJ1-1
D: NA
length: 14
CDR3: CSVVIPRLNTEAFF
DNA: TGCAGCGTTGTAATCCCGCGGTTGAACACTGAAGCTTTCTTT

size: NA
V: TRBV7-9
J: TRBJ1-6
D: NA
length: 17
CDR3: CASSLAGLLTDNSPLHF
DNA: TGTGCCAGCAGCTTAGCGGGTTTGCTAACAGACAATTCACCCCTCCACTTT

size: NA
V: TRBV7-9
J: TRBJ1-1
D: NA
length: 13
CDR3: CASSSSGSTEAFF
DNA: TGTGCCAGCAGCTCCTCAGGAAGCACTGAAGCTTTCTTT

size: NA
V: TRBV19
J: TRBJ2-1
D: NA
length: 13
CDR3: CASGPGSYNEQFF
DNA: TGTGCCAGTGGTCCAGGGTCTTACAATGAGCAGTTCTTC

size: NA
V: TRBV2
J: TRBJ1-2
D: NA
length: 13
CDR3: CASSGRRDWGYTF
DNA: TGTGCCAGCAGTGGACGAAGGGATTGGGGCTACACCTTC

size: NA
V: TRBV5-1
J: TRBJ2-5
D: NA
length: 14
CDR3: CASSLVRTQETQYF
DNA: TGCGCCAGCAGCTTGGTCCGGACACAAGAGACCCAGTACTTC

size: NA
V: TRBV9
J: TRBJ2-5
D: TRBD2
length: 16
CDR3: CASSGGGTSGGETQYF
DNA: TGTGCCAGCAGCGGCGGGGGGACTAGCGGTGGAGAGACCCAGTACTTC

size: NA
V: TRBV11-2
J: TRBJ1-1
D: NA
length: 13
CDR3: CASSLNTNTEAFF
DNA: TGTGCCAGCAGCCTTAATACGAACACTGAAGCTTTCTTT

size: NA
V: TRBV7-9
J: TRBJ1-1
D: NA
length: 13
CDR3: CASSLTVNTEAFF
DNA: TGTGCCAGCAGCTTGACAGTGAACACTGAAGCTTTCTTT

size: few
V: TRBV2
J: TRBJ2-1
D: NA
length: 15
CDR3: CASFPLARDDNEQFF
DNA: TGTGCCAGCTTTCCCCTCGCCAGGGACGACAATGAGCAGTTCTTC

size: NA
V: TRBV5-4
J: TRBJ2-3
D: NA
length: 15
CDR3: CASSLVGGSTDTQYF
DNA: TGTGCCAGCAGCTTGGTCGGCGGGAGCACAGATACGCAGTATTTT

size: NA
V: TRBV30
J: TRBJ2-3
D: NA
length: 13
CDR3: CAWSGDSTDTQYF
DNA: TGTGCCTGGAGTGGGGACAGCACAGATACGCAGTATTTT

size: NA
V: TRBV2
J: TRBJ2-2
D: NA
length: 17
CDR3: CASSEVWQGTNTGELFF
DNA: TGTGCCAGCAGTGAAGTGTGGCAGGGAACGAACACCGGGGAGCTGTTTTTT

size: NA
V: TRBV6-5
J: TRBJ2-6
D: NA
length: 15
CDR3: CASSTWPPGANVLTF
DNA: TGTGCCAGCAGCACGTGGCCGCCTGGGGCCAACGTCCTGACTTTC

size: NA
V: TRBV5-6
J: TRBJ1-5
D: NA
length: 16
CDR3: CASSLRQGQLNQPQHF
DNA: TGTGCCAGCAGCTTGAGGCAAGGACAGCTAAATCAGCCCCAGCATTTT

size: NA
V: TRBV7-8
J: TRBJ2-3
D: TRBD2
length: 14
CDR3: CASRVAGITDTQYF
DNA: TGTGCCAGCAGGGTAGCGGGAATCACAGATACGCAGTATTTT

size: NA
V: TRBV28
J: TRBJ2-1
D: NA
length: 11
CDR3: CASSRGNEQFF
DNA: TGTGCCAGCAGTAGGGGGAATGAGCAGTTCTTC

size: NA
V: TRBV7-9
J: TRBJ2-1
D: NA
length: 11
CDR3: CASSPGQEQFF
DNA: TGTGCCAGCAGCCCGGGACAAGAGCAGTTCTTC

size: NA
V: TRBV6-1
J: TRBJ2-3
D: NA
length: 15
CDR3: CASSEVGGPTDTQYF
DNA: TGTGCCAGCAGTGAAGTGGGCGGCCCCACAGATACGCAGTATTTT

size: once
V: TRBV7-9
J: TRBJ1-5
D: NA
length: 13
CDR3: CASSLEGDQPQHF
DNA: TGTGCCAGCAGCTTAGAGGGAGATCAGCCCCAGCATTTT

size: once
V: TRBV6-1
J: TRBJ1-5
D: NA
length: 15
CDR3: CASSEAPKGGQPQHF
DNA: TGTGCCAGCAGTGAAGCGCCTAAGGGGGGCCAGCCCCAGCATTTT

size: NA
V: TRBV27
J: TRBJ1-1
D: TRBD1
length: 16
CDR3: CASSPRTGKDNTEAFF
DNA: TGTGCCAGCAGTCCCCGGACAGGGAAGGATAACACTGAAGCTTTCTTT

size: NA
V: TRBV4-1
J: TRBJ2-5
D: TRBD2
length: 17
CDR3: CASSQGGSSGSRETQYF
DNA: TGCGCCAGCAGCCAGGGCGGGAGTAGCGGGAGTAGGGAGACCCAGTACTTC

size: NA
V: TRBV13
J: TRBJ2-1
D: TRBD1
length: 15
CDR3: CASSLQGVAYNEQFF
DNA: TGTGCCAGCAGCCTCCAGGGGGTTGCCTACAATGAGCAGTTCTTC

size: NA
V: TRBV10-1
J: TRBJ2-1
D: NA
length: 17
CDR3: CPRSPLSQTSSYNEQFF
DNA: TGCCCCCGCAGTCCCCTCTCACAGACGAGCTCCTACAATGAGCAGTTCTTC

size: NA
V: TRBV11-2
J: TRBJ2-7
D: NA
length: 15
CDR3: CASSLEALSSYEQYF
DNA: TGTGCCAGCAGCTTAGAAGCGTTATCTTCCTACGAGCAGTACTTC

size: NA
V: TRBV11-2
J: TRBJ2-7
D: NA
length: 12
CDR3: CASGPFSYEQYF
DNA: TGTGCCAGCGGTCCATTCTCCTACGAGCAGTACTTC

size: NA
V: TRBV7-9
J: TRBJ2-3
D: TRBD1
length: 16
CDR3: CASSYRGQGEPDTQYF
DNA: TGTGCCAGCAGCTATCGGGGACAGGGTGAGCCAGATACGCAGTATTTT

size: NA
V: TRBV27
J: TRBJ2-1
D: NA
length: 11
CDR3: CASSLGIEQFF
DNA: TGTGCCAGCAGCCTAGGGATAGAGCAGTTCTTC

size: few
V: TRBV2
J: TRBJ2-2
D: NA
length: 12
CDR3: CARKGGTGELFF
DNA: TGTGCCAGGAAGGGGGGAACCGGGGAGCTGTTTTTT

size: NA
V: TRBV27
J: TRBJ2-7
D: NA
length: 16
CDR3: CASTIKGGRIPYEQYF
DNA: TGTGCCAGCACCATTAAGGGGGGGCGGATTCCCTACGAGCAGTACTTC

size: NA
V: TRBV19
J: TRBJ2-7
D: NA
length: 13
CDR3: CASSIGSRDEQYF
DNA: TGTGCCAGTAGTATAGGGTCCCGAGACGAGCAGTACTTC

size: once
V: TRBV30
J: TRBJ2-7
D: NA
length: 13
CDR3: CAWTARAPYEQYF
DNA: TGTGCCTGGACGGCCAGGGCCCCCTACGAGCAGTACTTC

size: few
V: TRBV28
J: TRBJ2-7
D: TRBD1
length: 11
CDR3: CASSTGIEQYF
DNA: TGTGCCAGCTCGACAGGGATCGAGCAGTACTTC

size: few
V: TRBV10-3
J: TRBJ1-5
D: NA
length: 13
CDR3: CAISDGRGQPQHF
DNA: TGTGCCATCAGTGATGGCAGAGGACAGCCCCAGCATTTT

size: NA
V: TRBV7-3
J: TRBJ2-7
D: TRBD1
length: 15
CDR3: CASSSRDRGEREQYF
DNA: TGTGCCAGCAGCTCCCGGGACAGGGGGGAACGCGAGCAGTACTTC

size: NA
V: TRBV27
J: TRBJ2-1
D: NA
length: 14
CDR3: CASSLQGPYNEQFF
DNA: TGTGCCAGCAGTTTGCAGGGGCCTTACAATGAGCAGTTCTTC

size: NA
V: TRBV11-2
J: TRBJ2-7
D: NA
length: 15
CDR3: CASSFSGASSYEQYF
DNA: TGTGCCAGCAGCTTTTCGGGGGCGAGTTCCTACGAGCAGTACTTC

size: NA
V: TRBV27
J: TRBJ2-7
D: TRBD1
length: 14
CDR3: CASSFRDRVDEQYF
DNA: TGTGCCAGCAGTTTCAGGGACAGGGTCGACGAGCAGTACTTC

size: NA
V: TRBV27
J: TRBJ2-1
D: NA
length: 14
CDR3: CASSPRPNYNEQFF
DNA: TGTGCCAGCAGTCCCCGGCCAAACTACAATGAGCAGTTCTTC

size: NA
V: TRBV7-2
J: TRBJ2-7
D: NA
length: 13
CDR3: CASSWDSPYEQYF
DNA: TGTGCCAGCAGCTGGGACTCTCCCTACGAGCAGTACTTC

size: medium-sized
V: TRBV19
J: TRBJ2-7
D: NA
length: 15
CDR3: CASSIVSSESYEQYF
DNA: TGTGCCAGTAGTATCGTGTCATCCGAGTCCTACGAGCAGTACTTC

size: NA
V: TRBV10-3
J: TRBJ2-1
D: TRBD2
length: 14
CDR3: CAISQREGYNEQFF
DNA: TGTGCCATCAGTCAGCGGGAGGGCTACAATGAGCAGTTCTTC

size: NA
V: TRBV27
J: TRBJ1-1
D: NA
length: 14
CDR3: CASSQYFSDTEAFF
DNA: TGTGCCAGCAGTCAGTACTTTTCGGACACTGAAGCTTTCTTT

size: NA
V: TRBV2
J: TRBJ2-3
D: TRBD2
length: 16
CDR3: CASSATAGGPTDTQYF
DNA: TGTGCCAGCAGTGCTACGGCGGGAGGGCCCACAGATACGCAGTATTTT

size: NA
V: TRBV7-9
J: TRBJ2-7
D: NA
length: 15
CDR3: CASSLSRQGFNEQYF
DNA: TGTGCCAGCAGCTTAAGTCGCCAGGGGTTCAACGAGCAGTACTTC

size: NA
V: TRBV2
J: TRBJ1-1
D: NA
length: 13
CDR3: CASSESPFTEAFF
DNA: TGTGCCAGCAGTGAATCTCCGTTCACTGAAGCTTTCTTT

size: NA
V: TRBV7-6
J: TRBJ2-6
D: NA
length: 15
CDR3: CASSWGESGANVLTF
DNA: TGTGCCAGCAGCTGGGGGGAATCTGGGGCCAACGTCCTGACTTTC

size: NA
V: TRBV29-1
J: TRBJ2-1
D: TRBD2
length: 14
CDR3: CSALFGLALNEQFF
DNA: TGCAGCGCCCTCTTTGGACTAGCCTTAAATGAGCAGTTCTTC

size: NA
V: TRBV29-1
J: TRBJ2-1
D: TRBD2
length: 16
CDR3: CSIRGLAGYLYNEQFF
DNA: TGCAGCATCCGGGGACTAGCGGGATATTTGTACAATGAGCAGTTCTTC

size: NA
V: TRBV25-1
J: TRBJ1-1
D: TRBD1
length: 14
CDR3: CASSESGGWTEAFF
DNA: TGTGCCAGCAGTGAATCAGGGGGCTGGACTGAAGCTTTCTTT

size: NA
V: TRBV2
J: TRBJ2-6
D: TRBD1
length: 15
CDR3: CASIDRVSGANVLTF
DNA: TGTGCCAGCATTGACAGGGTCTCTGGGGCCAACGTCCTGACTTTC